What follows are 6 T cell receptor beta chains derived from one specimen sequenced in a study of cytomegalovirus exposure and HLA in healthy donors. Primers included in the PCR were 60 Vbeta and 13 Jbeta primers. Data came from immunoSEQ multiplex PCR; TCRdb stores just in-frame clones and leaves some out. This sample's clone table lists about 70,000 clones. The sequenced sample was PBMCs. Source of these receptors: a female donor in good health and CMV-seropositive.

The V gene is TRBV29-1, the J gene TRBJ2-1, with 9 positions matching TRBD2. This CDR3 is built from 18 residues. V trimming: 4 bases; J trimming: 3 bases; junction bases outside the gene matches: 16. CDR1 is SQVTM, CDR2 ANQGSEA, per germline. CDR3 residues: CSVGGVTLAGTLYNEQFF. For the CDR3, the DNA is TGCAGCGTTGGAGGGGTTACGCTAGCGGGGACCCTCTACAATGAGCAGTTCTTC.

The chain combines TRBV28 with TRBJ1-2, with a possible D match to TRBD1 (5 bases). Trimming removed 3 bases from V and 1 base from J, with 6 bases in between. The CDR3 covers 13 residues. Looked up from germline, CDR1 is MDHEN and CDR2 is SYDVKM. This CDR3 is CASSFGGNYGYTF. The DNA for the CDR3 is TGTGCCAGCAGTTTCGGGGGTAACTATGGCTACACCTTC.

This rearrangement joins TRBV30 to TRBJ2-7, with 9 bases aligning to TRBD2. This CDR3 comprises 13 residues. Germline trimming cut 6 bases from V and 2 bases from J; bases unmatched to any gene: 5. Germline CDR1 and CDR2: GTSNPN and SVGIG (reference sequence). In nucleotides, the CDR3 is TGTGCCTGTGATAGCGGGAGCGCCTACGAGCAGTACTTC. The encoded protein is CACDSGSAYEQYF.

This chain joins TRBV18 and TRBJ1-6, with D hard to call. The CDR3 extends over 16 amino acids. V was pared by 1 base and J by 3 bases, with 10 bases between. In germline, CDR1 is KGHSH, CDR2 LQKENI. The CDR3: CASSPLGPVYNSPLHF. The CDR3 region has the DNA TGTGCCAGCTCACCACTGGGCCCTGTCTATAATTCACCCCTCCACTTT.

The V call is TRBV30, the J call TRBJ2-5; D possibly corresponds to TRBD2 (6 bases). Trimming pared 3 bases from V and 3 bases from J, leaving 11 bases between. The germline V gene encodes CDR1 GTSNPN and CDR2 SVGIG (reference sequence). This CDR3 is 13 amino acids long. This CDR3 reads CAWRNSGEETQYF. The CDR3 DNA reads TGTGCCTGGAGAAATAGCGGAGAAGAGACCCAGTACTTC.

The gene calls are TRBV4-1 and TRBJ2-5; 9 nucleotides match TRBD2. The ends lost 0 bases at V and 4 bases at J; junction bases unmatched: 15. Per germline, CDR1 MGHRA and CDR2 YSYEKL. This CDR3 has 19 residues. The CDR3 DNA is TGCGCCAGCAGCCAAGATCTCTACGGCGGGGGGGCGATGCGAGAGACCCAGTACTTC. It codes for CASSQDLYGGGAMRETQYF.